These 11 T cell receptor beta chains share one sample of origin, sequenced in a study of blood T cells in healthy people across ages. It was with a sample-barcoded 5' primer and a J-beta primer mix that a second PCR of roughly 7 to 12 cycles was run. TCRdb analysed the 5' RACE reads with MiXCR anew, one entry per CDR3 protein. The sample contains about 970,000 distinct CDR3 sequences, about 53% of which appear only once. The specimen was blood. The receptors stem from a woman aged 55-69 years in good health.

This chain connects TRBV5-1 to TRBJ1-2, with D possibly matching TRBD1 (5 bases). V was shortened by 1 base and J by 7 bases, with 20 bases between the two germline ends. This CDR3 is 16 amino acids long. Germline CDR1 and CDR2: SGHRS and YFSETQ. Written as DNA, the CDR3 is TGCGCCAGCAGCTTGCAAGGAACAGGCCTAGGATCTGGCTACACCTTC. This codes for CASSLQGTGLGSGYTF.

This sequence joins TRBV7-2 and TRBJ2-7; 7 positions agree with TRBD1. The V gene's germline CDR1 is SGHTA and CDR2 FQGNSA. The J segment lost 7 bases and the V segment lost 5 bases, leaving 11 bases of the junction unmatched. The CDR3 has 14 residues. CDR3 sequence (DNA): TGTGCCAGCAGCGCCCGAGGGGGCGCGCAAGAGCAGTACTTC. As protein: CASSARGGAQEQYF.

This sequence joins TRBV27 and TRBJ2-7, with a weak D call TRBD2 (5 bases). V lost 5 bases and J 4 bases, leaving 12 bases between the germline ends. CDR3 size: 13 residues. In germline, CDR1 is MNHEY, CDR2 SMNVEV (reference sequence). DNA of the CDR3: TGTGCCAGCAGTGCGAGTAGCGTGTACGAGCAGTACTTC. It encodes CASSASSVYEQYF.

This chain connects TRBV20-1 to TRBJ2-1; D is possibly TRBD1 or TRBD2 (5 bases each). The CDR3 is made up of 14 amino acids. V was cut by 6 bases and J by 13 bases, with 25 bases left in between. CDR1 and CDR2 (germline): DFQATT, SNEGSKA (reference sequence). For the CDR3, the DNA is TGCAGTGCCACCTGGGGCAGGAATTTAGGGACCCAGTTCTTC. Encoded protein: CSATWGRNLGTQFF.

This clonotype was recorded only once. The rearrangement links TRBV30 to TRBJ1-2, with D tentatively TRBD1 (5 bases). Trimming stripped 8 bases from V and 0 bases from J, with 16 bases between. The CDR3 is made up of 14 amino acids. The germline CDR1 and CDR2 sequences are GTSNPN and SVGIG (reference sequence). CDR3 residues: CAQMRQRANYGYTF. CDR3 DNA sequence: TGTGCCCAGATGAGACAGCGAGCTAACTATGGCTACACCTTC.

The gene calls are TRBV27 and TRBJ1-5; D may be TRBD1 (5 bases). This CDR3 contains 15 residues. Trimming took 2 bases from V and 6 from J, leaving 14 bases between them. CDR1 and CDR2 from the germline V gene are MNHEY and SMNVEV (reference sequence). CDR3 region: CASSLNRDRGQPQHF. The CDR3 nucleotides are TGTGCCAGCAGTTTAAACCGGGACCGAGGTCAGCCCCAGCATTTT.

Only a few counts were recorded for this clonotype. The rearrangement joins TRBV11-2 to TRBJ2-7, with TRBD2 as a possible D gene (5 bases). V shed 5 bases and J shed 3 bases, with 29 bases lying between them. This CDR3 has 19 residues. Per germline, CDR1 SGHAT and CDR2 FQNNGV. DNA of the CDR3: TGTGCCAGCAGCGGTTTTGTGGATATCACTAGTCGAGCCTTCTACGAGCAGTACTTC. This sequence encodes CASSGFVDITSRAFYEQYF.

The rearrangement uses TRBV29-1 and TRBJ2-3; a possible D gene is TRBD1 (5 bases). CDR1 SQVTM and CDR2 ANQGSEA come from the germline V gene. The germline V and J ends were trimmed by 2 bases and 6 bases, with 9 bases remaining between them. The CDR3 has 12 amino acids. This CDR3 is CSVEPGMDTQYF. The CDR3 nucleotides are TGCAGCGTTGAACCAGGGATGGATACGCAGTATTTT.

This clonotype came up a few times. J is TRBJ2-1 and V is TRBV20-1; the D gene is possibly TRBD2 (6 bases). V was clipped by 1 base and J by 8 bases, with 24 bases between them. The germline CDR1 and CDR2 sequences are DFQATT and SNEGSKA (reference sequence). The CDR3 totals 17 residues. The CDR3 nucleotides are TGCAGTGCTAGAGCCCGGAGGGGCGCGAAGGTACTCGATGAGCAGTTCTTC. Translated, it gives CSARARRGAKVLDEQFF.

This clonotype was found a few times. The gene calls are TRBV4-3 and TRBJ2-2, with 11 nucleotides matching TRBD1. With V trimmed by 3 bases and J by 2 bases, 2 bases remained unmatched. The germline V gene has CDR1 LGHNA and CDR2 YSLEER. CDR3 length equals 16 residues. DNA for the CDR3: TGCGCCAGCAGCCAGGGACAGGGGGTTAACACCGGGGAGCTGTTTTTT. Encoded protein: CASSQGQGVNTGELFF.

This chain links TRBV2 with TRBJ1-4; tentative D call: TRBD1 (6 bases). Germline V gives CDR1 SNHLY, CDR2 FYNNEI. V was clipped by 6 bases and J by 7 bases, with 15 bases between them. The CDR3 sequence is 14 residues long. The CDR3 here is CASSEQGHPEKLFF. CDR3 nucleotide sequence: TGTGCCAGCAGCGAACAGGGACACCCTGAAAAACTGTTTTTT. The variable domain in full, completed from reference TRBV2 and TRBJ1-4, reads EPEVTQTPSHQVTQMGQEVILRCVPISNHLYFYWYRQILGQKVEFLVSFYNNEISEKSEIFDDQFSVERPDGSNFTLKIRSTKLEDSAMYFCASSEQGHPEKLFFGSGTQLSVL.